A selection of T cell receptor beta chains follows, all from one sample in a study of cytomegalovirus exposure and HLA in healthy donors. Sequencing was performed with immunoSEQ multiplex PCR; in TCRdb, only in-frame clones are kept and a portion is missing. The sample lists approximately 190,000 clones, 87% occurring once. Sequencing was carried out using PBMCs. Receptors originate from a man aged 25-40 years in good health and CMV-seronegative. CDR3s leave out the opening cysteine and the closing phenylalanine or tryptophan.

TRBV28	TRBJ1-4	ASSKAQGSNEKLF
TRBV28	TRBJ1-2	ASQAGQTFYGYT
TRBV2	TRBJ1-4	ASISTVAGGKLF
TRBV6-1	TRBJ2-5	ASSGLDRLGETQY
TRBV18	TRBJ2-1	ASSPGVNLYNEQF
TRBV4-2	TRBJ2-5	ASSQAGGARETQY
TRBV19	TRBJ2-1	ASSPRTSGQSYNEQF
TRBV11-1	TRBJ1-2	ASSQDRNYGYT
TRBV9	TRBJ2-1	ASSATSGRATYNEQF
TRBV6-1	TRBJ2-3	ASSEQRGGLTQY
TRBV5-4	TRBJ2-2	ASSSGPRGSGELF
TRBV5-1	TRBJ1-2	ASSTGTGLGYT
TRBV5-1	TRBJ1-3	ASSLTGQSGNTIY
TRBV4-1	TRBJ2-1	ASSPVGGQNSREQF
TRBV19	TRBJ1-2	ASSGGRGVGYGYT
TRBV5-8	TRBJ1-5	ASSLGTGGNQPQH
TRBV11-3	TRBJ2-1	ASSDRDRTSYNEQF
TRBV5-1	TRBJ1-5	ASSLDLPTLTGGMDQPQH
TRBV15	TRBJ1-5	ATAGKGDNQPQH
TRBV7-9	TRBJ1-2	ASSPNLGQTYGYT
TRBV6-1	TRBJ1-1	ASSEGRRVQTEAF
TRBV5-4	TRBJ2-7	ASSSQGVDEQY
TRBV18	TRBJ2-7	ASSPSLEREQY
TRBV5-5	TRBJ2-7	ASSPGGYEQY
TRBV5-4	TRBJ2-4	ASSRSSGNIQY
TRBV18	TRBJ2-3	ASSPLGGRGGLDTQY
TRBV10-1	TRBJ1-6	ASSGGQGKYNSPLH